The next 30 T cell receptor beta chains were all read from a single sample in a study of blood T cell repertoires in COVID-19 (dated by TCRdb to between 2020 and 2021). Receptors were amplified or captured by the immunoSEQ multiplex PCR assay. Imported from immuneACCESS, the table was reduced by TCRdb to in-frame sequences with V and J called. These copies leave out some clones; in studies compared against another copy, an unresolved V gene accounts for under half, and the cause of the remainder is not known. This sample has approximately 300,000 clones in its table, and roughly 90% of those were observed once. Around 10% of the sample lies in the top ten. The specimen sequenced was peripheral blood. The receptors were gathered from a woman between 25 and 40 years old with COVID-19, enrolled during active disease.

The chain uses TRBV24-1 and TRBJ2-7; 7 nucleotides line up with TRBD1. This CDR3 is built from 16 residues. Germline V gives CDR1 KGHDR, CDR2 SFDVKD. The ends lost 4 bases at V and 0 bases at J; junction bases unmatched: 8. CDR3 in DNA: TGTGCCACCAGTGAAGGGGGCAGGGGGAGCTCCTACGAGCAGTACTTC. Its translation is CATSEGGRGSSYEQYF.

The CDR3 protein is CASSRGRGYQETQYF. CDR3 bases: TGTGCCAGTAGTAGGGGTCGGGGGTACCAAGAGACCCAGTACTTC. The chain is built from TRBV19 and TRBJ2-5; D is perhaps TRBD2 (6 bases). CDR3 size: 15 residues. Between the trimmed V and J ends, which lost 4 bases and 0 bases, there was a span of 12 bases. Germline V lookup: CDR1 LNHDA, CDR2 SQIVND (reference sequence).

This chain connects TRBV12-5 to TRBJ2-3; no clear D gene. Trimming pared 7 bases from V and 4 bases from J, leaving 15 bases between. This CDR3 is 14 amino acids long. Germline CDR1 is LGHNT and CDR2 is FRNRAP. CDR3 sequence: CASAPLFGADTQYF. The CDR3 coding sequence is TGTGCTAGTGCCCCCCTCTTCGGAGCAGATACGCAGTATTTT.

The J gene is TRBJ2-7, the V gene TRBV28, with D tentatively TRBD1 (7 bases). Germline V CDR1 and CDR2: MDHEN, SYDVKM. The CDR3 has 14 residues. Trimming took off 9 bases at V and 4 bases at J, with 19 bases between the two ends. The CDR3 sequence: CASATGGRGYEQYF. DNA of the CDR3: TGTGCCAGTGCCACCGGGGGCAGGGGGTACGAGCAGTACTTC.

CDR3 residues: CASSDMRGRYEQYF. CDR3 nucleotide sequence: TGTGCCAGCAGTGACATGAGGGGGCGTTACGAGCAGTACTTC. The chain is built from TRBV2 and TRBJ2-7, with 7 bases that match TRBD1. Germline V lookup: CDR1 SNHLY, CDR2 FYNNEI. This CDR3 is 14 amino acids long. Trimming took 3 bases from V and 4 from J; bases not matched to a gene: 6.

The chain is built from TRBV5-5 and TRBJ1-1; D perhaps matches TRBD1 (5 bases). V dropped 4 bases and J dropped 0 bases, with 7 bases sitting between them. The CDR3 length is 13 residues. CDR1 is SGHKS and CDR2 is YYEKEE in the germline V gene (reference sequence). The CDR3 region is CASSPRVNTEAFF. CDR3 DNA: TGTGCCAGCAGCCCCAGGGTGAACACTGAAGCTTTCTTT. Looking up the rest from reference TRBV5-5 and TRBJ1-1 gives the full variable domain: DAGVTQSPTHLIKTRGQQVTLRCSPISGHKSVSWYQQVLGQGPQFIFQYYEKEERGRGNFPDRFSARQFPNYSSELNVNALLLGDSALYLCASSPRVNTEAFFGQGTRLTVV.

The chain joins TRBV28 to TRBJ1-2; 8 bases align to TRBD1. In germline, CDR1 is MDHEN, CDR2 SYDVKM. V was pared by 2 bases and J by 8 bases, with 13 bases of the junction left unmatched. This CDR3 has 16 amino acids. DNA for the CDR3: TGTGCCAGCAGTTTACTAGCTGACAGGGGAAAGGAAGGCTACACCTTC. Translating gives CASSLLADRGKEGYTF.

J is TRBJ2-1 and V is TRBV5-1; the D is unclear. Trimming left V 1 base short and J 1 base short, with 3 bases between. The germline CDR1 and CDR2 sequences are SGHRS and YFSETQ. This CDR3 region has 13 residues. The DNA for the CDR3 is TGCGCCAGCAGCTTGTCGTCCTACAATGAGCAGTTCTTC. Translation: CASSLSSYNEQFF.

This chain links TRBV30 with TRBJ1-6; TRBD1 agrees at 7 bases. Germline values: CDR1 GTSNPN, CDR2 SVGIG (reference sequence). The CDR3 is 15 amino acids. J lost 7 bases, V lost 4 bases, and 10 bases had no gene match. This chain's CDR3 is CAWKAQGGANSPLHF. CDR3 DNA: TGTGCCTGGAAGGCTCAGGGGGGCGCGAATTCACCCCTCCACTTT.

V is TRBV7-8 and J is TRBJ2-7, with a tentative D call TRBD2 (5 bases). Germline V lookup: CDR1 SGHVS, CDR2 FQNEAQ. V lost 0 bases, J lost 6 bases, and 18 bases lay in between. The CDR3 is made up of 16 amino acids. CDR3 amino acids: CASSLARASRRPEQYF. CDR3 DNA sequence: TGTGCCAGCAGCTTAGCGAGGGCTAGCCGAAGGCCCGAGCAGTACTTC.

This chain joins TRBV27 and TRBJ1-3; 9 bases are a match to TRBD1. Germline V gene sequence: CDR1 MNHEY, CDR2 SMNVEV (reference sequence). This CDR3 is 15 amino acids long. The V gene end was trimmed by 5 bases and the J gene end by 4 bases; junction bases not matched to a gene: 6. The CDR3 DNA follows: TGTGCCAGCAGTCCCGGACAGGGGTTGGGAAACACCATATATTTT. Translation gives CASSPGQGLGNTIYF.

The chain has TRBV9 and TRBJ1-4, with D maybe TRBD1 (6 bases). The CDR3 is 13 residues long. The germline CDR1 and CDR2 sequences are SGDLS and YYNGEE. V shed 5 bases and J shed 3 bases, with 8 bases lying between them. The CDR3 DNA sequence: TGTGCCAGCAGAGCAGGGGCTAATGAAAAACTGTTTTTT. Its protein is CASRAGANEKLFF.

This chain connects TRBV30 to TRBJ2-2; the match to TRBD2 covers 10 bases. Germline trimming cut 0 bases from V and 8 bases from J; bases unmatched to any gene: 9. The CDR3 spans 16 residues. From germline, CDR1 is GTSNPN and CDR2 SVGIG (reference sequence). DNA for the CDR3: TGTGCCTGGAGTGTGCGTCTAGCGGGAGAAGGTGGGGAGCTGTTTTTT. This codes for CAWSVRLAGEGGELFF.

This chain uses TRBV12-5 with TRBJ2-1; TRBD2 agrees at 9 bases. J lost 4 bases, V lost 3 bases, and 4 bases had no gene match. Germline CDR1 reads LGHNT; CDR2 reads FRNRAP. The CDR3 runs 15 residues. DNA of the CDR3: TGTGCTAGTGGTTTAAGACTAGCGGATTACAATGAGCAGTTCTTC. Its translation is CASGLRLADYNEQFF.

The chain employs TRBV6-2 or TRBV6-3 and TRBJ2-2, with TRBD1 as a possible D gene (6 bases). Trimming stripped 6 bases from V and 6 bases from J, with 32 bases between. CDR3 length: 20 amino acids. CDR1 and CDR2 from the germline V gene are MNHEY and SVGEGT. The CDR3 DNA reads as TGTGCCAGCAGCCTATCCAAACGAACCCGGGACAAAGAATGGGCCGGGGAGCTGTTTTTT. Translated: CASSLSKRTRDKEWAGELFF.

The rearrangement links TRBV7-2 to TRBJ2-7; 11 bases are shared with TRBD2. This CDR3 has 14 amino acids. Looked up from germline, CDR1 is SGHTA and CDR2 is FQGNSA. The trim removed 5 bases at V and 2 bases at J, leaving 2 bases unmatched. CDR3 protein: CASSGSGRAYEQYF. The CDR3 coding sequence is TGTGCCAGCAGCGGTAGCGGGAGGGCCTACGAGCAGTACTTC. The variable domain in full, with the rest retrieved from reference TRBV7-2 and TRBJ2-7, is GAGVSQSPSNKVTEKGKDVELRCDPISGHTALYWYRQSLGQGLEFLIYFQGNSAPDKSGLPSDRFSAERTGGSVSTLTIQRTQQEDSAVYLCASSGSGRAYEQYFGPGTRLTVT.

The rearrangement joins TRBV5-4 to TRBJ2-7; D not resolved. The CDR3 consists of 15 residues. Germline lookup yields CDR1 SGHNT and CDR2 YYREEE (reference sequence). V lost 0 bases and J lost 5, with 15 bases in between. This CDR3 reads CASSLAPALSHEQYF. CDR3 in DNA: TGTGCCAGCAGCTTGGCTCCCGCGTTGTCCCACGAGCAGTACTTC.

Here the CDR3 reads CASSAPRTGVTEAFF. CDR3 DNA sequence: TGTGCCAGTAGTGCACCCCGGACAGGGGTGACTGAAGCTTTCTTT. The genes are TRBV19 and TRBJ1-1; 9 bases fit TRBD1. The germline V gene encodes CDR1 LNHDA and CDR2 SQIVND (reference sequence). The CDR3 covers 15 residues. V was pared by 5 bases and J by 5 bases, with 9 bases of the junction left unmatched.

The rearrangement links TRBV7-2 to TRBJ2-3; TRBD1 is a possible D gene (7 bases). This CDR3 has 15 amino acids. Germline V gives CDR1 SGHTA, CDR2 FQGNSA. V shed 8 bases and J shed 2 bases, with 17 bases lying between them. The CDR3 spells CASFPGGIPTDTQYF. The CDR3 region has the DNA TGTGCCAGCTTCCCAGGGGGGATCCCCACAGATACGCAGTATTTT.

The chain couples TRBV6-2 or TRBV6-3 to TRBJ1-1, with 10 nucleotides matching TRBD1. The CDR3 covers 12 residues. The germline V gene has CDR1 MNHEY and CDR2 SVGEGT. J lost 11 bases, V lost 5 bases, and 5 bases had no gene match. In DNA, the CDR3 is TGTGCCAGCAGTCGGACAGGGGGGCGCGCTTTCTTT. The encoded protein is CASSRTGGRAFF.

The table lists this clone with many counts. The chain uses TRBV19 and TRBJ2-1; TRBD1 matches at 8 bases. The CDR3 contains 13 residues. Germline-derived CDR1 and CDR2 are LNHDA and SQIVND (reference sequence). After removal of 4 bases from V and 6 bases from J, the junction contained 2 bases not matched to a gene. CDR3 region: CASSTGTGNEQFF. CDR3 in DNA: TGTGCCAGTAGTACCGGGACAGGCAATGAGCAGTTCTTC.

The V and J genes are TRBV10-1 and TRBJ2-3; D is ambiguous. CDR3 length: 12 residues. V was cut by 4 bases and J by 3 bases, with 5 bases left in between. Per the germline V gene, CDR1 is WNHNN and CDR2 is SYGVQD (reference sequence). CDR3 sequence (DNA): TGCGCCAGCAGTGGTGCGACAGATACGCAGTATTTT. This translates into CASSGATDTQYF.

The chain carries TRBV7-3 and TRBJ2-2, with D perhaps TRBD1 (5 bases). CDR1 and CDR2 (germline): SGHTA, FQGTGA. V was shortened by 3 bases and J by 4 bases, with 12 bases between the two germline ends. The CDR3 covers 15 residues. CDR3 coding DNA: TGTGCCAGCAGCTTCCAGGGCGCCGGCACCGGGGAGCTGTTTTTT. It is translated as CASSFQGAGTGELFF.

For this clone: An end of the junction differs from the germline gene, which may be a read error. The gene calls are TRBV3-1 (or the pseudogene TRBV3-2) and TRBJ2-7, with 7 bases that match TRBD1. Germline V gives CDR1 LGHDT, CDR2 YNNKEL (reference sequence). The CDR3 loop spans 14 amino acids. CDR3 in amino acids: CASSPWDSPWATQF. The CDR3 DNA reads as TGTGCCAGCAGCCCTTGGGACAGTCCCTGGGCTACCCAATTC.

This clone was observed a single time. This chain connects TRBV30 to TRBJ1-2; D remains ambiguous. Trimming left V 7 bases short and J 1 base short, with 10 bases between. In germline, CDR1 is GTSNPN, CDR2 SVGIG (reference sequence). The CDR3 runs 12 residues. The CDR3 DNA is TGTGCCTCCGAAGACAATAACTATGGCTACACCTTC. Translation: CASEDNNYGYTF.

The V call is TRBV4-3, the J call TRBJ2-7; D is undetermined. Between the trimmed V and J ends, which lost 1 base and 6 bases, there was a span of 13 bases. This CDR3 contains 14 residues. The germline CDR1 and CDR2 sequences are LGHNA and YSLEER. CDR3 in DNA: TGCGCCAGCAGCCAAGGCCTAGTCCGGAGCGAGCAGTACTTC. This translates into CASSQGLVRSEQYF.

The chain joins TRBV13 to TRBJ2-1; D perhaps matches TRBD2 (6 bases). The V gene's germline CDR1 is PRHDT and CDR2 FYEKMQ (reference sequence). This CDR3 has 16 residues. The V and J ends lost 5 bases and 2 bases respectively, with 16 bases between them. For the CDR3, the DNA is TGTGCCAGCAGCCCAGCGGGTGTTGGGACCTACAATGAGCAGTTCTTC. Amino acid sequence: CASSPAGVGTYNEQFF.

On this clone: One end of the junction is discordant with germline, which a read error may explain. DNA of the CDR3: TGTGCCACCCGAGGGGGCTCTGGGGCCAACGTCCTGGCTTTC. Residues: CATRGGSGANVLAF. The genes are TRBV19 and TRBJ2-6, with 7 bases fitting TRBD1. The CDR3 is 14 residues long. Germline V lookup: CDR1 LNHDA, CDR2 SQIVND (reference sequence).

The chain is built from TRBV18 and TRBJ2-3, with TRBD2 matching 7 bases. Per the germline V gene, CDR1 is KGHSH and CDR2 is LQKENI. V lost 3 bases, J lost 5 bases, and 11 bases stayed unmatched. CDR3 length: 16 amino acids. DNA for the CDR3: TGTGCCAGCTCACCGCTAGCGGCCGATTCTAGAGATACGCAGTATTTT. It is translated as CASSPLAADSRDTQYF. Looking up the rest from reference TRBV18 and TRBJ2-3 gives the full variable domain: NAGVMQNPRHLVRRRGQEARLRCSPMKGHSHVYWYRQLPEEGLKFMVYLQKENIIDESGMPKERFSAEFPKEGPSILRIQQVVRGDSAAYFCASSPLAADSRDTQYFGPGTRLTVL.

This clone appeared a few times. The chain has TRBV12-3 or TRBV12-4 and TRBJ2-7, with D uncertain. The CDR3 is 12 amino acids. V was clipped by 3 bases and J by 6 bases, with 9 bases between them. The CDR3 reads CASSLRGGEQYF. As DNA, the CDR3 is TGTGCCAGCAGTTTGCGCGGTGGCGAGCAGTACTTC.